Presented here are 27 T cell receptor beta chains from one specimen sequenced in a study of T-cell reconstitution after alpha-beta-depleted transplantation in children. Unique molecular identifiers tagged the TCRbeta library. TCRdb re-called the PCR reads through MiXCR, storing one row per CDR3 protein. The sample has around 580,000 distinct CDR3 sequences; about 21% are singletons. Sequencing was performed on PBMCs, mostly from graft donor cells, taken 360 days after TCRalphabeta/CD19-depleted stem cell transplant. All receptors come from a boy under two years old who had a stem cell transplant for acute myeloid leukemia, so the T cells may come from the graft donor.

This clonotype was picked up a small number of times. This sequence joins TRBV20-1 and TRBJ2-5; D is perhaps TRBD2 (7 bases). The CDR3 is 15 amino acids. Trimming left V 3 bases short and J 3 bases short, with 17 bases between. Germline lookup yields CDR1 DFQATT and CDR2 SNEGSKA (reference sequence). The CDR3 loop reads CSASTWGGAEETQYF. CDR3 DNA sequence: TGCAGTGCTAGCACCTGGGGGGGGGCCGAAGAGACCCAGTACTTC.

The chain's CDR3 is CATSDWGSGNQETQYF. The CDR3 region has the DNA TGTGCCACCAGTGATTGGGGTTCGGGCAACCAAGAGACCCAGTACTTC. V and J are TRBV24-1 and TRBJ2-5; D gene unclear. V was cut by 2 bases and J by 0 bases, with 12 bases left in between. This CDR3 is built from 16 residues. Per germline, CDR1 KGHDR and CDR2 SFDVKD.

The rearrangement joins TRBV10-3 to TRBJ2-7, with D possibly matching TRBD2 (5 bases). The CDR3 spans 11 residues. Germline lookup yields CDR1 ENHRY and CDR2 SYGVKD. Trimming removed 5 bases at V and 6 bases at J, with 8 bases between. The CDR3 sequence: CAISNGGEQYV. Here the CDR3 DNA reads TGTGCCATCAGTAACGGAGGCGAGCAGTACGTC.

The chain uses TRBV7-2 and TRBJ2-3, with 10 bases fitting TRBD2. With 5 bases clipped from V and 4 bases from J, the junction kept 12 bases outside the gene matches. From germline, CDR1 is SGHTA and CDR2 FQGNSA. The CDR3 is 17 amino acids. For the CDR3, the DNA is TGTGCCAGCAGCCCATCTGGTCTAGCGGGGGTCTCAGATACGCAGTATTTT. It yields the protein CASSPSGLAGVSDTQYF. Complete variable domain (other parts from reference TRBV7-2 and TRBJ2-3): GAGVSQSPSNKVTEKGKDVELRCDPISGHTALYWYRQSLGQGLEFLIYFQGNSAPDKSGLPSDRFSAERTGGSVSTLTIQRTQQEDSAVYLCASSPSGLAGVSDTQYFGPGTRLTVL.

The chain carries TRBV6-2 or TRBV6-3 and TRBJ1-1, with 7 bases aligning to TRBD1. There are 16 residues in the CDR3. The J segment lost 1 base and the V segment lost 6 bases, leaving 11 bases of the junction unmatched. Germline V gives CDR1 MNHEY, CDR2 SVGEGT. DNA of the CDR3: TGTGCCAGCAGCCCCGACCGCGGGACAGCGAACACTGAAGCTTTCTTT. This translates into CASSPDRGTANTEAFF.

In this sample, this clonotype turned up a few times. The gene calls are TRBV20-1 and TRBJ2-1; D gene uncertain. The germline CDR1 and CDR2 sequences are DFQATT and SNEGSKA (reference sequence). There are 15 residues in the CDR3. Trimming took off 3 bases at V and 4 bases at J, with 16 bases between the two ends. The CDR3 coding sequence is TGCAGTGCTAGGGGCATACTCTTCTCATACAATGAGCAGTTCTTC. Protein product: CSARGILFSYNEQFF.

V is TRBV20-1 and J is TRBJ1-5; TRBD1 agrees at 7 bases. CDR1 and CDR2 (germline): DFQATT, SNEGSKA (reference sequence). The CDR3 contains 16 residues. Unmatched junction bases numbered 11, after V lost 5 bases and J lost 1 base. The CDR3 region is CSAEFTGQQSNQPQHF. Written as DNA, the CDR3 is TGCAGTGCTGAGTTTACGGGACAGCAGAGCAATCAGCCCCAGCATTTT.

In its sample, this clonotype was seen once. The gene calls are TRBV11-3 and TRBJ1-1; possible D gene TRBD1, 5 bases. This CDR3 comprises 15 residues. The germline V and J ends were trimmed by 5 bases and 5 bases, with 18 bases remaining between them. Germline CDR1 SGHNT, CDR2 YENEEA. The CDR3 loop reads CASSPMGGARTEAFF. CDR3 nucleotide sequence: TGTGCCAGCAGCCCCATGGGAGGGGCCCGGACTGAAGCTTTCTTT.

This clonotype turned up a few times. The chain carries TRBV6-6 and TRBJ2-1; D uncertain. Trimming took off 7 bases at V and 5 bases at J, with 9 bases between the two ends. Per germline, CDR1 MNHNY and CDR2 SVGAGI (reference sequence). CDR3 size: 12 residues. The CDR3 protein is CASTYRNNEQFF. The DNA of the CDR3 is TGTGCCAGCACCTACCGGAACAATGAGCAGTTCTTC.

The CDR3 loop is CSATRQTGFGYTF. The DNA for the CDR3 is TGCAGTGCTACACGCCAGACAGGGTTTGGCTACACCTTC. The rearrangement joins TRBV20-1 to TRBJ1-2; 7 bases match TRBD1. V lost 4 bases to trimming and J lost 7 bases; unmatched junction nucleotides: 9. Germline loops: CDR1 DFQATT, CDR2 SNEGSKA (reference sequence). The CDR3 contains 13 residues.

This clonotype occurred many times. This sequence joins TRBV20-1 and TRBJ2-7; D gene uncertain. The V gene's germline CDR1 is DFQATT and CDR2 SNEGSKA (reference sequence). This CDR3 spans 15 amino acids. Between the trimmed V and J ends, which lost 0 bases and 1 base, there was a span of 13 bases. The CDR3 loop is CSARDPGGKSYEQYV. CDR3 bases: TGCAGTGCTAGAGATCCTGGCGGCAAGTCCTACGAGCAGTACGTC.

This clonotype showed up just a few times. The V call is TRBV29-1, the J call TRBJ1-4; 9 nucleotides align to TRBD1. Per the germline V gene, CDR1 is SQVTM and CDR2 is ANQGSEA. The CDR3 consists of 14 residues. V lost 4 bases and J lost 8; bases outside the gene matches: 8. The CDR3 nucleotides are TGCAGCGTTGCGGAGACAGGGGGAAGGGAAAAACTGTTTTTT. As protein: CSVAETGGREKLFF.

In its sample, this clonotype was seen a few times. This rearrangement joins TRBV12-3 or TRBV12-4 to TRBJ1-2; tentatively, D is TRBD1 (5 bases). The CDR3 consists of 15 residues. Trimming took off 7 bases at V and 1 base at J, with 16 bases between the two ends. DNA of the CDR3: TGTGCCAGCACCCCCCTGGGCAGGGTTAACTATGGCTACACCTTC. Residues: CASTPLGRVNYGYTF.

The table lists this clonotype with a few counts. The chain is built from TRBV28 and TRBJ2-7, with D possibly TRBD2 on 5 matching bases. V was trimmed by 5 bases and J by 0 bases, leaving 14 bases between them. The CDR3 length is 15 residues. Germline V lookup: CDR1 MDHEN, CDR2 SYDVKM. CDR3 DNA sequence: TGTGCCAGCAGTCTCAGACTGGGGAGCTCCTACGAGCAGTACGTC. As protein: CASSLRLGSSYEQYV.

This clonotype was counted at least ten times. J is TRBJ2-1 and V is TRBV7-2; 9 bases align to TRBD2. The trim removed 3 bases at V and 3 bases at J, leaving 3 bases unmatched. CDR1 is SGHTA and CDR2 is FQGNSA in the germline V gene. This CDR3 has 15 amino acids. The DNA for the CDR3 is TGTGCCAGCAGCTTCGGACTAGCGAGCTACAATGAGCAGTTCTTC. As protein: CASSFGLASYNEQFF.

This clonotype has ten or more counts. CDR3 sequence reads: CSVELNTEAFF. CDR3 in DNA: TGCAGCGTTGAGTTGAACACTGAAGCTTTCTTT. V gene TRBV29-1 combines with J gene TRBJ1-1; no clear D. Germline CDR1 reads SQVTM; CDR2 reads ANQGSEA. The CDR3 is made up of 11 amino acids. Deletions cut 3 bases from V and 0 bases from J, with 2 bases between.

The chain carries TRBV20-1 and TRBJ1-5; D not resolved. CDR3 length: 13 amino acids. The V end lost 1 base, the J end lost 5 bases, and 9 bases lay between the germline ends. Per germline, CDR1 DFQATT and CDR2 SNEGSKA (reference sequence). CDR3 DNA: TGCAGTGCTAGAGTAACCTCTTATCAGCCCCAGCATTTT. It is translated as CSARVTSYQPQHF.

V gene TRBV6-1 combines with J gene TRBJ1-5; possible D gene TRBD1, 5 bases. CDR3 length equals 13 residues. The germline gives CDR1 MNHNS, CDR2 SASEGT. The ends were cut back, 6 bases at V and 7 bases at J, with 13 bases in the middle. The CDR3 reads CASRPSGEQPQHF. For the CDR3, the DNA is TGTGCCAGCAGACCCTCGGGGGAACAGCCCCAGCATTTT.

This clonotype was recorded at least ten times. The V gene is TRBV3-1, the J gene TRBJ1-5; 8 nucleotides agree with TRBD1. CDR1 is LGHDT, CDR2 YNNKEL, per germline (reference sequence). The CDR3 sequence is 17 residues long. Germline trimming cut 3 bases from V and 3 bases from J; bases unmatched to any gene: 10. CDR3 loop: CASSQGTGGALNQPQHF. Written as DNA, the CDR3 is TGTGCCAGCAGCCAGGGGACAGGAGGGGCTCTCAATCAGCCCCAGCATTTT.

Only a few counts were recorded for this clonotype. The V and J genes are TRBV24-1 and TRBJ1-6, with D possibly being TRBD1 (6 bases). The germline gives CDR1 KGHDR, CDR2 SFDVKD. CDR3 size: 12 residues. V lost 3 bases and J 16 bases, leaving 12 bases between the germline ends. As DNA, the CDR3 is TGTGCCACCAGTGATCCTGACAGGAGGCTCCACTTT. It codes for CATSDPDRRLHF.

The table lists this clonotype with a few counts. With a much larger clone just one base away, this may be a read error. J is TRBJ1-1 and V is TRBV12-3 or TRBV12-4, with 7 bases matching TRBD1. There are 14 residues in the CDR3. V gave up 6 bases and J gave up 1 base; unmatched junction bases: 5. CDR3 coding DNA: TGTGCCAGCAGATTGACAGGGTCGAACACTGAAGCTTTCTTT. Translated, it gives CASRLTGSNTEAFF.

This rearrangement joins TRBV12-3 or TRBV12-4 to TRBJ2-1, with D unclear. V lost 1 base, J lost 4 bases, and 8 bases lay in between. The CDR3 sequence is 14 residues long. CDR3 nucleotide sequence: TGTGCCAGCAGTTTAGAGGTGCAGTACAATGAGCAGTTCTTC. Translated, it gives CASSLEVQYNEQFF.

The V gene is TRBV20-1, the J gene TRBJ2-3; TRBD2 agrees at 8 bases. The CDR3 is made up of 13 amino acids. Germline V lookup: CDR1 DFQATT, CDR2 SNEGSKA (reference sequence). J lost 2 bases, V lost 6 bases, and 4 bases had no gene match. As DNA, the CDR3 is TGCAGTGCGATAGCGGGGAACACAGATACGCAGTATTTT. Its protein is CSAIAGNTDTQYF.

The chain combines TRBV4-3 with TRBJ2-3; 7 nucleotides match TRBD2. The trim removed 0 bases at V and 2 bases at J, leaving 2 bases unmatched. The CDR3 totals 15 residues. Looked up from germline, CDR1 is LGHNA and CDR2 is YSLEER. The CDR3 protein is CASSQDRDYTDTQYF. The CDR3 region has the DNA TGCGCCAGCAGCCAAGATCGGGACTACACAGATACGCAGTATTTT.

This clonotype was counted ten times or more. This chain links TRBV15 with TRBJ2-3; no clear D. CDR3 length: 14 residues. V dropped 0 bases and J dropped 5 bases, with 9 bases sitting between them. Germline-derived CDR1 and CDR2 are LNHNV and YYDKDF (reference sequence). Written as DNA, the CDR3 is TGTGCCACCAGCAGAGATGGGAAGGGAGATACGCAGTATTTT. Its translation is CATSRDGKGDTQYF. The variable domain in full, with the rest retrieved from reference TRBV15 and TRBJ2-3, is DAMVIQNPRYQVTQFGKPVTLSCSQTLNHNVMYWYQQKSSQAPKLLFHYYDKDFNNEADTPDNFQSRRPNTSFCFLDIRSPGLGDTAMYLCATSRDGKGDTQYFGPGTRLTVL.

Worth noting for this clonotype: The junction departs from germline at one end; a sequencing error may be responsible. The rearrangement joins TRBV11-1 to TRBJ2-3, with 9 nucleotides matching TRBD2. Germline V lookup: CDR1 SGHAT, CDR2 FQDESV (reference sequence). There are 18 residues in the CDR3. CDR3 sequence (DNA): TGTGTCAGCAGCTCCGTCCGCGGGGGGGCCGTGTACACAGATACGCAGTATTTT. It is translated as CVSSSVRGGAVYTDTQYF.

Here the CDR3 reads CSASPAGGGYGYTF. The CDR3 DNA is TGCAGTGCTAGCCCGGCAGGGGGGGGATATGGCTACACCTTC. The chain links TRBV20-1 to TRBJ1-2; 7 bases line up with TRBD1. This CDR3 region has 14 residues. V was clipped by 3 bases and J by 5 bases; unmatched bases: 9. The germline V gene has CDR1 DFQATT and CDR2 SNEGSKA (reference sequence).